This record covers a single T cell receptor beta chain. The CDR3 is 16 amino acids. V gave up 3 bases and J gave up 2 bases; unmatched junction bases: 7. In germline, CDR1 is WSHSY, CDR2 SAAADI. This entry belongs to a study of shared clonotypes between healthy human individuals. Some clones are missing from TCRdb's copy, which holds only in-frame ones; the method was immunoSEQ multiplex PCR. The profile covers hundreds of thousands of clones, with around 72% appearing a single time and approximately 1.6% taken by the ten largest. Sequencing input: memory CD4+ T cells sorted from blood. The subset here: CD45RA-negative fraction. V and J are TRBV10-2 and TRBJ2-7, with 10 bases fitting TRBD1. The source of this sequence is a woman in her twenties or thirties in good health. Here the CDR3 reads CASSDTGQGLPYEQYF. The CDR3 nucleotides read TGCGCCAGCAGTGATACGGGACAGGGGCTCCCCTACGAGCAGTACTTC.